A selection of T cell receptor beta chains follows, all from one sample in a study of blood T cells in healthy people across ages. TCRdb itself ran the 5' RACE reads through MiXCR, one entry per CDR3 protein. Of over 1,500,000 distinct CDR3 sequences listed, just under 50% are singletons. Sequenced material: blood. The receptors were gathered from a woman in her forties in good health. The CDR3 runs from the conserved cysteine through the conserved F or W. A D gene is named only where the DNA matches it firmly. A row's size may be missing; if present it is once, few, many or a size class.

J gene: TRBJ2-5; clone size: .; V gene: TRBV3-1; D gene: .; CDR3 protein: CASSQGPYRVGSETQYF; CDR3 DNA: TGTGCCAGCAGCCAAGGCCCCTACAGGGTAGGATCAGAGACCCAGTACTTC
J gene: TRBJ2-7; clone size: few; V gene: TRBV6-2/TRBV6-3; D gene: .; CDR3 protein: CASSYSIPAYEQYF; CDR3 DNA: TGTGCCAGCAGTTACTCGATTCCCGCCTACGAGCAGTACTTC
J gene: TRBJ2-7; clone size: .; V gene: TRBV7-9; D gene: TRBD1; CDR3 protein: CASSSRTGILHEQYF; CDR3 DNA: TGTGCCAGCAGCTCGAGGACAGGGATCTTACACGAGCAGTACTTC
J gene: TRBJ2-7; clone size: few; V gene: TRBV6-2/TRBV6-3; D gene: .; CDR3 protein: CASSAPPGEQYF; CDR3 DNA: TGTGCCAGCAGCGCGCCCCCGGGGGAGCAGTACTTC
J gene: TRBJ2-1; clone size: few; V gene: TRBV7-2; D gene: .; CDR3 protein: CASSLALAVKRNEQFF; CDR3 DNA: TGTGCCAGCAGCTTAGCATTAGCGGTGAAAAGAAATGAGCAGTTCTTC
J gene: TRBJ2-5; clone size: .; V gene: TRBV20-1; D gene: .; CDR3 protein: CSARKGKGQYF; CDR3 DNA: TGCAGTGCTCGTAAAGGGAAAGGGCAGTACTTC
J gene: TRBJ2-7; clone size: .; V gene: TRBV7-2; D gene: TRBD2; CDR3 protein: CASSLGLAGGSSYEQYF; CDR3 DNA: TGTGCCAGCAGTCTTGGACTAGCGGGGGGGAGCTCCTACGAGCAGTACTTC
J gene: TRBJ1-2; clone size: .; V gene: TRBV12-3/TRBV12-4; D gene: .; CDR3 protein: CASKTSEIHYGYTF; CDR3 DNA: TGTGCCAGCAAAACATCAGAGATTCACTATGGCTACACCTTC
J gene: TRBJ2-1; clone size: .; V gene: TRBV24-1; D gene: .; CDR3 protein: CATSDLNPGRYNEQFF; CDR3 DNA: TGTGCCACCAGTGATTTGAACCCGGGGCGGTACAATGAGCAGTTCTTC
J gene: TRBJ2-1; clone size: .; V gene: TRBV5-1; D gene: TRBD2; CDR3 protein: CASSLVSRSASGYNEQFF; CDR3 DNA: TGCGCCAGCAGCTTGGTTAGTCGGAGCGCTAGCGGGTACAATGAGCAGTTCTTC
J gene: TRBJ1-5; clone size: .; V gene: TRBV4-1; D gene: .; CDR3 protein: CASSQVYTGDSNQPQHF; CDR3 DNA: TGCGCCAGCAGCCAAGTGTATACGGGGGATAGCAATCAGCCCCAGCATTTT
J gene: TRBJ2-5; clone size: few; V gene: TRBV7-2; D gene: .; CDR3 protein: CASSLKTDSGETQYF; CDR3 DNA: TGTGCCAGCAGCTTAAAAACGGACAGTGGGGAGACCCAGTACTTC
J gene: TRBJ2-7; clone size: .; V gene: TRBV12-3/TRBV12-4; D gene: TRBD1; CDR3 protein: CASNGQGSLYEQYF; CDR3 DNA: TGTGCCAGCAACGGACAGGGCAGTCTCTACGAGCAGTACTTC
J gene: TRBJ2-6; clone size: .; V gene: TRBV6-5; D gene: TRBD1; CDR3 protein: CASRRQGSSGANVLTF; CDR3 DNA: TGTGCCAGCAGGAGACAGGGTTCGTCCGGGGCCAACGTCCTGACTTTC
J gene: TRBJ1-5; clone size: .; V gene: TRBV4-3; D gene: TRBD1; CDR3 protein: CASSQAPGQSNQPQHF; CDR3 DNA: TGCGCCAGCAGCCAAGCGCCGGGACAGAGCAATCAGCCCCAGCATTTT
J gene: TRBJ2-5; clone size: .; V gene: TRBV9; D gene: TRBD2; CDR3 protein: CASSVRGASQETQYF; CDR3 DNA: TGTGCCAGCAGCGTGCGGGGGGCCTCCCAAGAGACCCAGTACTTC
J gene: TRBJ2-7; clone size: few; V gene: TRBV6-6; D gene: .; CDR3 protein: CASSTTAPTDEQYF; CDR3 DNA: TGTGCCAGCAGCACTACGGCACCAACGGACGAGCAGTACTTC
J gene: TRBJ2-1; clone size: .; V gene: TRBV4-3; D gene: .; CDR3 protein: CASSQGLPLGEQFF; CDR3 DNA: TGCGCCAGCAGCCAAGGGTTACCGCTGGGTGAGCAGTTCTTC
J gene: TRBJ1-2; clone size: .; V gene: TRBV20-1; D gene: .; CDR3 protein: CSARDRGGTVASNYGYTF; CDR3 DNA: TGCAGTGCTAGAGATCGGGGGGGAACGGTCGCTTCTAACTATGGCTACACCTTC
J gene: TRBJ1-1; clone size: .; V gene: TRBV20-1; D gene: .; CDR3 protein: CSARLTGENTEAFF; CDR3 DNA: TGCAGTGCTAGATTGACAGGAGAGAACACTGAAGCTTTCTTT
J gene: TRBJ2-4; clone size: .; V gene: TRBV12-3/TRBV12-4; D gene: .; CDR3 protein: CASSSRTATWAKNIQYF; CDR3 DNA: TGTGCCAGCAGTTCTCGGACAGCAACATGGGCCAAAAACATTCAGTACTTC
J gene: TRBJ2-7; clone size: .; V gene: TRBV20-1; D gene: .; CDR3 protein: CSAREPLSTYEQYF; CDR3 DNA: TGCAGTGCTAGAGAGCCCCTATCAACCTACGAGCAGTACTTC
J gene: TRBJ2-1; clone size: few; V gene: TRBV2; D gene: .; CDR3 protein: CASSFRQVLMFF; CDR3 DNA: TGTGCCAGCAGTTTTCGACAGGTTCTCATGTTCTTC
J gene: TRBJ2-3; clone size: .; V gene: TRBV5-1; D gene: .; CDR3 protein: CASGNSHPGDTQYF; CDR3 DNA: TGCGCCAGCGGGAACTCCCATCCAGGCGATACGCAGTATTTT
J gene: TRBJ1-5; clone size: .; V gene: TRBV29-1; D gene: TRBD1; CDR3 protein: CSARTGESNQPQHF; CDR3 DNA: TGCAGCGCCCGGACAGGGGAGAGCAATCAGCCCCAGCATTTT
J gene: TRBJ1-2; clone size: few; V gene: TRBV6-2/TRBV6-3; D gene: .; CDR3 protein: CASSYRTAYGYTF; CDR3 DNA: TGTGCCAGCAGTTACCGGACAGCCTATGGCTACACCTTC
J gene: TRBJ2-3; clone size: few; V gene: TRBV9; D gene: .; CDR3 protein: CASSALEGTDTQYF; CDR3 DNA: TGTGCCAGCAGCGCGTTGGAGGGGACAGATACGCAGTATTTT
J gene: TRBJ1-1; clone size: .; V gene: TRBV6-6; D gene: TRBD1; CDR3 protein: CASTETGRTEAFF; CDR3 DNA: TGTGCCAGCACTGAGACAGGGCGGACTGAAGCTTTCTTT
J gene: TRBJ2-1; clone size: .; V gene: TRBV7-9; D gene: TRBD2; CDR3 protein: CASSFRAPWGGGDYNEQFF; CDR3 DNA: TGTGCCAGCAGCTTCAGAGCCCCCTGGGGGGGGGGAGACTACAATGAGCAGTTCTTC
J gene: TRBJ2-3; clone size: .; V gene: TRBV13; D gene: .; CDR3 protein: CASSSPLDRGTDTQYF; CDR3 DNA: TGTGCCAGCAGCTCCCCGTTGGATCGGGGCACAGATACGCAGTATTTT
J gene: TRBJ1-1; clone size: .; V gene: TRBV9; D gene: .; CDR3 protein: CASSNQVNTEAFF; CDR3 DNA: TGTGCCAGCAGCAATCAAGTGAACACTGAAGCTTTCTTT
J gene: TRBJ2-3; clone size: .; V gene: TRBV4-1; D gene: .; CDR3 protein: CASSQHVTRVVYTDTQYF; CDR3 DNA: TGCGCCAGCAGCCAACACGTGACCCGAGTGGTGTACACAGATACGCAGTATTTT
J gene: TRBJ1-4; clone size: .; V gene: TRBV15; D gene: .; CDR3 protein: CATSPGTSTNEKLFF; CDR3 DNA: TGTGCCACCAGCCCTGGAACCTCAACTAATGAAAAACTGTTTTTT
J gene: TRBJ2-3; clone size: .; V gene: TRBV28; D gene: TRBD1; CDR3 protein: CASSPSDQGADTQYF; CDR3 DNA: TGTGCCAGCAGTCCGTCGGACCAGGGGGCAGATACGCAGTATTTT
J gene: TRBJ2-6; clone size: few; V gene: TRBV29-1; D gene: TRBD1; CDR3 protein: CSVVGQAGANVLTF; CDR3 DNA: TGCAGCGTTGTTGGACAGGCCGGGGCCAACGTCCTGACTTTC
J gene: TRBJ2-7; clone size: .; V gene: TRBV4-1; D gene: .; CDR3 protein: CASSRSGLVGGSLYEQYF; CDR3 DNA: TGCGCCAGCAGCCGTAGCGGACTAGTGGGGGGCTCCCTCTACGAGCAGTACTTC